These 7 T cell receptor beta chains share one sample of origin, sequenced in a study of T cell responses to AZD1222 COVID-19 vaccine. Some clones are missing from TCRdb's copy, which holds only in-frame ones; the method was immunoSEQ multiplex PCR. This sample has tens of thousands of clones, with approximately 80% found just once. The material sequenced was peripheral blood, taken on day 0 of AZD1222 vaccination. The receptors stem from an adult in good health.

The chain combines TRBV29-1 with TRBJ1-1, with 8 bases matching TRBD1. Germline loops: CDR1 SQVTM, CDR2 ANQGSEA. V trimming: 7 bases; J trimming: 0 bases; junction bases outside the gene matches: 7. There are 14 residues in the CDR3. CDR3 nucleotide sequence: TGCAGCGCCCGGACAGGGAGTATGAACACTGAAGCTTTCTTT. Translation: CSARTGSMNTEAFF.

The rearrangement joins TRBV5-1 to TRBJ2-3; D gene uncertain. Germline V gives CDR1 SGHRS, CDR2 YFSETQ. This CDR3 is 14 amino acids long. The V end lost 4 bases, the J end lost 1 base, and 10 bases lay between the germline ends. The CDR3 nucleotides are TGCGCCAGCAGCGCCGGAGACGGCACAGATACGCAGTATTTT. Its protein product is CASSAGDGTDTQYF. The complete variable domain, with remaining parts taken from reference TRBV5-1 and TRBJ2-3, reads KAGVTQTPRYLIKTRGQQVTLSCSPISGHRSVSWYQQTPGQGLQFLFEYFSETQRNKGNFPGRFSGRQFSNSRSEMNVSTLELGDSALYLCASSAGDGTDTQYFGPGTRLTVL.

In its sample, this clone was seen a few times. The chain is built from TRBV18 and TRBJ2-2; no definite D call. The V gene lost 1 base and the J gene lost 7 bases, with 7 bases spanning the gap. This CDR3 has 13 residues. Germline CDR1 KGHSH, CDR2 LQKENI. This chain's CDR3 is CASSPRFDGELFF. The CDR3 DNA is TGTGCCAGCTCACCACGTTTTGACGGGGAGCTGTTTTTT.

The count of this clone is one. The chain joins TRBV7-9 to TRBJ2-5; no firm D call. Between the trimmed V and J ends, which lost 5 bases and 7 bases, there was a span of 17 bases. Germline V gene lookup returns CDR1 SEHNR and CDR2 FQNEAQ (reference sequence). CDR3 length equals 14 residues. The CDR3 nucleotides read TGTGCCAGCAGCCATGGGGATGGGGTGGGGACCCAGTACTTC. It is translated as CASSHGDGVGTQYF.

The genes are TRBV3-1 (or the pseudogene TRBV3-2) and TRBJ1-4; D uncertain. CDR1 and CDR2 (germline): LGHDT, YNNKEL (reference sequence). The CDR3 runs to 13 residues. V was shortened by 0 bases and J by 8 bases, with 7 bases between the two germline ends. The CDR3 here is CASSQEVGEKLFF. The CDR3 region has the DNA TGTGCCAGCAGCCAAGAGGTGGGGGAAAAACTGTTTTTT.

V is TRBV14 and J is TRBJ2-1; D is unresolved. Germline lookup yields CDR1 SGHDN and CDR2 FVKESK. The V gene lost 8 bases and the J gene lost 3 bases, with 11 bases spanning the gap. This CDR3 is built from 13 residues. The CDR3 protein is CASGFGLYNEQFF. CDR3 in DNA: TGTGCCAGCGGGTTTGGGCTCTACAATGAGCAGTTCTTC.

The rearrangement uses TRBV30 and TRBJ2-7, with 8 bases that match TRBD2. The germline V gene encodes CDR1 GTSNPN and CDR2 SVGIG (reference sequence). J gave up 6 bases and V 5 bases, and 12 bases lay outside the gene matches. The length of the CDR3 is 14 residues. The CDR3 loop reads CAWDTASGSIEQYF. DNA of the CDR3: TGTGCCTGGGACACGGCGAGCGGGAGTATCGAGCAGTACTTC.